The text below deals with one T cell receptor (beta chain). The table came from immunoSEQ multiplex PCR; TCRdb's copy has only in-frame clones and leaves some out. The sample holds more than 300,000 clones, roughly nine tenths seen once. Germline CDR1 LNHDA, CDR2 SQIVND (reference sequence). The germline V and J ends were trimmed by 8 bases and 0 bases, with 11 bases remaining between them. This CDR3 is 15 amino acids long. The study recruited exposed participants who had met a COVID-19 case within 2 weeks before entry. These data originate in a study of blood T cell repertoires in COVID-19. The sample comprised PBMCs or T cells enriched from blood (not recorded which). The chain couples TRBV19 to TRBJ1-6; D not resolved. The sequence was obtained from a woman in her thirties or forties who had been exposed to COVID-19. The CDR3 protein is CASRLGSSYNSPLHF. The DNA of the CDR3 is TGTGCCAGTCGACTCGGGAGCTCCTATAATTCACCCCTCCACTTT.